This T cell receptor (beta chain) was recorded in a study of response to subunit inactivated influenza vaccine (dated by TCRdb to between 2018 and 2020). In terms of the full investigation: To follow how T cells responded to a trivalent subunit inactivated influenza vaccine, the researchers relied on deep quantitative profiling of the T cell receptor repertoire. Paper-wide results and their limitations: It was suggested by the authors that each seasonal influenza vaccination may recruit only a limited number of new T cells.

The CDR3 runs 15 amino acids, cysteine and phenylalanine included. The kept DNA is CDR3 alone, 45 bases in frame from the first base. The junction shows trimming of 0 bases on V and 0 bases on J, plus 9 bases between the germline ends. From a lookup of the germline V gene (reference sequence), CDR1 and CDR2 are DFQATT and SNEGSKA. To prepare the library, RT-PCR was applied. The sequencing machine was an Illumina HiSeq 2500. The public reads were reanalyzed by TCRdb: fastp trimming at Q25, MiXCR alignment, in-frame beta chains only. Duplicate CDR3 protein sequences are folded into a single record with the most common DNA and genes. For this sample there are about 520,000 distinct CDR3 sequences; less than 30% appear just once. 1.9% of the sample comes from the top ten. This clonotype showed up just a few times. Its recognized antigen is unknown. No base qualities exist here, and no much larger clone lies one base off it.

This TCR came from a man between 50 and 59 years old who received an inactivated influenza vaccine. Donor details come from another sample of the same person, matched by shared clones. The chain is made from TRBV20-1 and TRBJ1-5; the D segment cannot be called with confidence. Source: CD4+ T cells sorted from PBMCs, taken around 5 days after vaccination. Read as DNA, the sequence is TGCAGTGCTAGAGAGACGGGTCGTAGCAATCAGCCCCAGCATTTT. The translation is CSARETGRSNQPQHF.